This entry lists 6 T cell receptor beta chains sequenced from one sample in a study of beta chain features in type 1 diabetes (dated by TCRdb to the late 2010s). Preparation of the library involved the immunoSEQ multiplex PCR assay. The entire amount of isolated RNA was reverse transcribed using the High Capacity cDNA Reverse Transcription Kit, so the sequenced TCRB transcripts were expressed ones. Imported from immuneACCESS, the table was reduced by TCRdb to in-frame sequences with V and J called. These copies leave out some clones; in studies compared against another copy, an unresolved V gene accounts for under half, and the cause of the remainder is not known. This sample is represented by 600,000 to 750,000 clones; roughly an eighth of them were singletons. Clones ranked in the top ten supply around 0.12% of the sample. Their target antigens are unknown. Summary of the overall study and its limitations: Type 1 diabetes patients showed a moderate but significant shortening of TCRB CDR3 length in all four CD4+ subsets.

The source material was naive CD4+ T cells from blood. This specimen's cell subset or site label, interpreted: true naive CD4+ T cells. The source is a young man with type 1 diabetes.

A word on this clone: This sample includes further DNA sequences coding for the same CDR3. The rearrangement joins TRBV5-1 to TRBJ1-2; D is unresolved. The V gene's germline CDR1 is SGHRS and CDR2 YFSETQ. The CDR3 runs 12 residues. V lost 0 bases and J lost 6, with 6 bases in between. The CDR3, as DNA: TGCGCCAGCAGCTTGGCGGGCGATGGCTACACCTTC. This sequence encodes CASSLAGDGYTF.

V gene TRBV10-3 combines with J gene TRBJ1-1; 9 nucleotides match TRBD1. Unmatched junction bases numbered 5, after V lost 6 bases and J lost 0 bases. Germline lookup yields CDR1 ENHRY and CDR2 SYGVKD. The CDR3 is made up of 15 amino acids. CDR3 DNA sequence: TGTGCCATCAGGCAGGGACAGGGAATGAACACTGAAGCTTTCTTT. Encoded protein: CAIRQGQGMNTEAFF.

The chain is built from TRBV9 and TRBJ1-5; no clear D gene. V dropped 2 bases and J dropped 8 bases, with 2 bases sitting between them. This CDR3 spans 10 amino acids. Per germline, CDR1 SGDLS and CDR2 YYNGEE. This chain's CDR3 is CASSVEPQHF. Written as DNA, the CDR3 is TGTGCCAGCAGCGTTGAGCCCCAGCATTTT.

In its sample, this clone was seen a few times. The chain carries TRBV2 and TRBJ1-5, with 11 nucleotides matching TRBD1. With 7 bases clipped from V and 5 bases from J, the junction kept 10 bases outside the gene matches. CDR1 is SNHLY and CDR2 is FYNNEI in the germline V gene. There are 16 residues in the CDR3. The CDR3 nucleotides are TGTGCCAGCAATACGGAATGGGACAGGGGGGATCAGCCCCAGCATTTT. Amino acid sequence: CASNTEWDRGDQPQHF.

This chain connects TRBV7-9 to TRBJ2-3; no reliable D call. CDR1 is SEHNR, CDR2 FQNEAQ, per germline (reference sequence). V was cut by 2 bases and J by 4 bases, with 10 bases left in between. CDR3 length equals 14 residues. The DNA for the CDR3 is TGTGCCAGCAGCTTACAGTCTCCTGCAGATACGCAGTATTTT. Translation gives CASSLQSPADTQYF.

This rearrangement joins TRBV15 to TRBJ2-7; the match to TRBD2 covers 11 bases. This CDR3 comprises 17 residues. V shed 3 bases, J shed 2 bases, and the junction held 9 bases outside the gene matches. CDR1 LNHNV and CDR2 YYDKDF come from the germline V gene (reference sequence). This chain's CDR3 is CATSRGATSGGTYEQYF. In DNA, the CDR3 is TGTGCCACCAGCAGGGGGGCCACTAGCGGGGGAACCTACGAGCAGTACTTC.